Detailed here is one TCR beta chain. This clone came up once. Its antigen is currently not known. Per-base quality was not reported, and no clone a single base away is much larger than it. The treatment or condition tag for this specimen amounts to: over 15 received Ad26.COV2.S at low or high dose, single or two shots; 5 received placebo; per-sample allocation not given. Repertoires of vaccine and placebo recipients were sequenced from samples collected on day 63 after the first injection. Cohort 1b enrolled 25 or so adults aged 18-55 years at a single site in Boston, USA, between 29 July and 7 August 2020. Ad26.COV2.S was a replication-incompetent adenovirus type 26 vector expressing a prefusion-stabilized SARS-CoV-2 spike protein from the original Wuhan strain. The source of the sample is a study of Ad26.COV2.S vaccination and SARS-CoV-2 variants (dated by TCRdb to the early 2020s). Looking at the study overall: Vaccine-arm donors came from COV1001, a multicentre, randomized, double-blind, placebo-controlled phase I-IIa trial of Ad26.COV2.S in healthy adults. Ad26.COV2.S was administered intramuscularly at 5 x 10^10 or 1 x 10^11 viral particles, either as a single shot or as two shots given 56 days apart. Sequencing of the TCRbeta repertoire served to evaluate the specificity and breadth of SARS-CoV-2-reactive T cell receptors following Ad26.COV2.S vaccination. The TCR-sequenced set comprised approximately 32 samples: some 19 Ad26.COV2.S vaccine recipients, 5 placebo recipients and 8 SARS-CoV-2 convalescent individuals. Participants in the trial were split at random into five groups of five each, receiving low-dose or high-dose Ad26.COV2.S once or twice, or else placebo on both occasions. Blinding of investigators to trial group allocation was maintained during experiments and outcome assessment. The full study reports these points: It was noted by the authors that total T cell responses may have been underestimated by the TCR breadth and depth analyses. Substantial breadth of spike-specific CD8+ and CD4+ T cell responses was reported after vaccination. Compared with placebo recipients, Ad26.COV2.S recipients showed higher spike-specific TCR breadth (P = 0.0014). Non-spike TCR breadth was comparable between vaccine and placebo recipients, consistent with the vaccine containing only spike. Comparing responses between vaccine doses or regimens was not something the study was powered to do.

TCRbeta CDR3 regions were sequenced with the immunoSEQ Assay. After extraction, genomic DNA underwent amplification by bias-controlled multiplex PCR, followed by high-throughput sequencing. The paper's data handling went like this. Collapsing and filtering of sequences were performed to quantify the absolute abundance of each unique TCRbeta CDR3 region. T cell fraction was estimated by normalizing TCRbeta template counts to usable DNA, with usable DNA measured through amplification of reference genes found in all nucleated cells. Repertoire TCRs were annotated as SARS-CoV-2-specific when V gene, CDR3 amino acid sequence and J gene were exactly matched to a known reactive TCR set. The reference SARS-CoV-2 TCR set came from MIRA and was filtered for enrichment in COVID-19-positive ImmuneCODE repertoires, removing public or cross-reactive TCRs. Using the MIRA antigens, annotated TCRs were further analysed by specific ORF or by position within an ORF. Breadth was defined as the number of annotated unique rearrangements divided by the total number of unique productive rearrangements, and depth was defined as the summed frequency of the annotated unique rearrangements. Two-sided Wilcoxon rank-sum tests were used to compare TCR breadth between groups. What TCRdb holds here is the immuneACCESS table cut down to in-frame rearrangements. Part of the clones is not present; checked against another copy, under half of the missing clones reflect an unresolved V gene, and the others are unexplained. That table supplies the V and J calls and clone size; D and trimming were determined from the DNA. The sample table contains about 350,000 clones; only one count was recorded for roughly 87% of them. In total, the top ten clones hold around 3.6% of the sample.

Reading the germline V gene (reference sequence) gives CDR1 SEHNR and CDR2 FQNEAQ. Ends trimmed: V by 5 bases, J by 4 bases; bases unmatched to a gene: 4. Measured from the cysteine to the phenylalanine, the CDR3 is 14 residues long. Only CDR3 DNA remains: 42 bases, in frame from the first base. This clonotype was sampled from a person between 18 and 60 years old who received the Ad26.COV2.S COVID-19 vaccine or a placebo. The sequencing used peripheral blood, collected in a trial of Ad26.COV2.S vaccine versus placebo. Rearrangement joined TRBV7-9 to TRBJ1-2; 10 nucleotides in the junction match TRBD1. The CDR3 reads CASSGTGAAYGYTF. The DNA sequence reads TGTGCCAGCAGCGGGACAGGGGCCGCCTATGGCTACACCTTC.